This T cell receptor beta chain originates from a study of post-analysis software for immune sequencing data. Turning to the study itself: Relapsing-remitting, secondary progressive and progressive-relapsing multiple sclerosis were all included among the disease courses.

Prepared libraries of TCR beta cDNA carried unique molecular identifiers. Input amounts of about 0.95 to 11 million T cells were used. These gave around 500,000 cDNA molecules, so each molecule approximated one T cell. TCRdb re-derived calls from the PCR reads in MiXCR, one entry per CDR3 protein. The profile shows about 430,000 distinct CDR3 sequences, 39% of them singletons. About this clonotype itself: Antigen specificity is unknown.

Germline CDR1 and CDR2: ENHRY and SYGVKD. The CDR3 is 14 residues long. The trim removed 3 bases at V and 6 bases at J, leaving 6 bases unmatched. Findings of the study overall: Elevated frequency relative to controls characterized several TRBV segments in patients, TRBV5-6, TRBV5-1 and TRBV20-1 among them. A significant reduction in normalized Chao1 diversity was observed in multiple sclerosis patients versus controls.

The chain couples TRBV10-3 to TRBJ2-7, with TRBD1 matching over 9 bases. The clonotype comes from a girl aged 2-10 years with multiple sclerosis. Input material: blood. This CDR3 reads CAISDLGTGFEQYF. CDR3 nucleotides: TGTGCCATCAGTGACCTCGGGACAGGGTTCGAGCAGTACTTC.